This TCR beta chain was sequenced in a study of blood T cell repertoires in COVID-19. For the study at large: The origin of the acute and convalescent COVID-19 samples was the United States, Italy and Spain. In each case, the material was cDNA or gDNA derived from T cells, B-cell-depleted T cells, or PBMCs.

V gave up 0 bases and J gave up 5 bases, with 10 bases separating them. Germline assignment: CDR1 SGHVS and CDR2 FNYEAQ. The CDR3 totals 14 residues. Original data processing: Scientists estimated how many nucleated cells there were by amplifying reference gene primers. Using immunoSEQ multiplex PCR, the repertoire was profiled, and TCRdb retains in-frame clones only, with some absent. The V and J calls and clone size are taken from that table; D and trimming were inferred from the DNA. Among around 150,000 clones listed, roughly 85% were seen once. The sequenced sample consisted of peripheral blood. The receptor's source is a man in his 70s with acute or convalescent COVID-19. The V call is TRBV7-6, the J call TRBJ1-1, with D tentatively TRBD1 (5 bases). The CDR3 here is CASSLAQGGTEAFF. Here the CDR3 DNA reads TGTGCCAGCAGCTTAGCTCAGGGTGGGACTGAAGCTTTCTTT.